The rows below give T cell receptor beta chains drawn from one sample of a study of T cells after yellow fever vaccination. TCRdb redid the calling of the 5' RACE reads with MiXCR, one entry per CDR3 protein. Here the sample spans around 310,000 distinct CDR3 sequences, around 3.9% being singletons. The sample in question was PBMCs, obtained 5 days after the yellow fever booster vaccination. These receptors all stem from a man in his late teens or twenties who received the YFV17D yellow fever vaccine. Each CDR3 is given with its conserved first and last residue. A D gene is named only where the DNA matches it firmly. Some rows mark clone size as missing; the rest say once, few, many or name a class of expanded clone.

size	J	D	length	V	DNA	CDR3
many	TRBJ2-2	.	14	TRBV6-5	TGTGCCAGCAGTCCCTCCGCGAACACCGGGGAGCTGTTTTTT	CASSPSANTGELFF
many	TRBJ2-6	.	17	TRBV15	TGTGCCACCAGCAGAGATCTAGGGGACTCTGGGGCCAACGTCCTGACTTTC	CATSRDLGDSGANVLTF
few	TRBJ2-1	.	16	TRBV7-8	TGTGCCAGCAGCCGATGGACACGCAGCTCCTACAATGAGCAGTTCTTC	CASSRWTRSSYNEQFF
.	TRBJ1-1	.	13	TRBV10-3	TGTGCCATCAGCCTTCAAGGGGTCGCTGAAGCTTTCTTT	CAISLQGVAEAFF
.	TRBJ1-1	TRBD1	13	TRBV7-2	TGTGCCAGCAGCTTATTACAGGGGTTTGAAGCTTTCTTT	CASSLLQGFEAFF
many	TRBJ2-2	.	14	TRBV20-1	TGCAGTGCTAGAGAGGGCAGGGGGGCCGGGGAGCTGTTTTTT	CSAREGRGAGELFF
.	TRBJ1-2	TRBD1	12	TRBV7-8	TGTGCCAGCAGCATGACAGGGAACGGCTACACCTTC	CASSMTGNGYTF
many	TRBJ2-1	TRBD1	14	TRBV11-2	TGTGCCAGCAGCCCGACGACAGGGTTGAGTGAGCAGTTCTTC	CASSPTTGLSEQFF
many	TRBJ2-5	.	14	TRBV5-1	TGCGCCAGCAGCTTGGGGGGCACCCAAGAGACCCAGTACTTC	CASSLGGTQETQYF
many	TRBJ2-3	.	18	TRBV12-3/TRBV12-4	TGTGCCAGAGGTTTAGGCGGGGCGACCCCCTCTAGCACAGATACGCAGTATTTT	CARGLGGATPSSTDTQYF
few	TRBJ2-3	TRBD2	16	TRBV5-6	TGTGCCAGCAGCCCTCGGGGGGGTGCCACACTAAATACGCAGTATTTT	CASSPRGGATLNTQYF
.	TRBJ1-2	TRBD1	15	TRBV18	TGTGCCAGCTCACCACCGTGGGACAGGGGTAGAGGCTACACCTTC	CASSPPWDRGRGYTF
few	TRBJ2-7	.	15	TRBV5-1	TGCGCCAGCAGCTTGGGAGTGGGGGCGCTTTACGAGCAGTACTTC	CASSLGVGALYEQYF
few	TRBJ1-4	.	14	TRBV7-2	TGTGCCAGCAGCTTGGGAGTAGGGGATGAAAAACTGTTTTTT	CASSLGVGDEKLFF
few	TRBJ2-7	TRBD1	18	TRBV20-1	TGCAGTGCTAGTTTCCGGGACAGACCACTTTTGAGCTCCTACGAGCAGTACTTC	CSASFRDRPLLSSYEQYF
few	TRBJ1-2	TRBD1	14	TRBV7-2	TGTGCCAGCAGCTCCCAAGGACAGGGGTATGGCTACACCTTC	CASSSQGQGYGYTF
.	TRBJ2-7	.	12	TRBV7-2	TGTGCCAGCGGCTTCCCCCTCTACGAGCAGTACTTC	CASGFPLYEQYF
few	TRBJ2-1	.	17	TRBV6-2/TRBV6-3	TGTGCCAGCAGTTACTCGACAGAGTGGGGGCAGTGGGATGAGCAGTTCTTC	CASSYSTEWGQWDEQFF
few	TRBJ2-4	.	15	TRBV2	TGTGCCAGCAGTGCCGTTGGGGGCAAGGAAAACATTCAGTACTTC	CASSAVGGKENIQYF
many	TRBJ2-4	.	15	TRBV6-5	TGTGCCAGCAGTTACTCGGGGGCCATTAGTGGCATTCAGTACTTC	CASSYSGAISGIQYF
.	TRBJ1-3	.	15	TRBV7-9	TGTGCCAGCAGCTTAGCGGTGGGGACGAAAAACACCATATATTTT	CASSLAVGTKNTIYF
many	TRBJ2-3	.	11	TRBV7-2	TGTGCCAGCAGCTTTCGAGTTGAGCAGTATTTT	CASSFRVEQYF
.	TRBJ1-5	TRBD1	17	TRBV3-1	TGTGCCAGCAGCCAAGATCGGGGGACAGGGTTCTTGCAGCCCCAGCATTTT	CASSQDRGTGFLQPQHF
.	TRBJ2-7	.	13	TRBV27	TGTGCCAGCAGTCCGACGTACCCCTACGAGCAGTACTTC	CASSPTYPYEQYF
.	TRBJ2-1	TRBD1	14	TRBV29-1	TGCAGCGCTCGACAGGGAAGGTCCTACAATGAGCAGTTCTTC	CSARQGRSYNEQFF
.	TRBJ1-1	.	13	TRBV4-3	TGCGCCAGCAGCCCGGGGTGGGGGACTGAAGCTTTCTTT	CASSPGWGTEAFF
.	TRBJ2-3	.	14	TRBV18	TGTGCCAGCTCGGGGACCGCGGCCGCAGATACGCAGTATTTT	CASSGTAAADTQYF
many	TRBJ2-5	TRBD2	14	TRBV7-2	TGTGCCAGCAGCCTGGGACTAGGAAGTGAGACCCAGTACTTC	CASSLGLGSETQYF
many	TRBJ1-1	.	13	TRBV12-3/TRBV12-4	TGTGCCAGCAGTTTAGAGCTACGGGCTGAAGCTTTCTTT	CASSLELRAEAFF
many	TRBJ2-2	.	16	TRBV4-2	TGTGCCAGCAGCCAAGCCATCGGCAGGTCCACCGGGGAGCTGTTTTTT	CASSQAIGRSTGELFF
many	TRBJ2-7	.	14	TRBV4-1	TGCGCCAGCAGCCAAGTCGAGGAGGGATTCGAGCAGTACTTC	CASSQVEEGFEQYF